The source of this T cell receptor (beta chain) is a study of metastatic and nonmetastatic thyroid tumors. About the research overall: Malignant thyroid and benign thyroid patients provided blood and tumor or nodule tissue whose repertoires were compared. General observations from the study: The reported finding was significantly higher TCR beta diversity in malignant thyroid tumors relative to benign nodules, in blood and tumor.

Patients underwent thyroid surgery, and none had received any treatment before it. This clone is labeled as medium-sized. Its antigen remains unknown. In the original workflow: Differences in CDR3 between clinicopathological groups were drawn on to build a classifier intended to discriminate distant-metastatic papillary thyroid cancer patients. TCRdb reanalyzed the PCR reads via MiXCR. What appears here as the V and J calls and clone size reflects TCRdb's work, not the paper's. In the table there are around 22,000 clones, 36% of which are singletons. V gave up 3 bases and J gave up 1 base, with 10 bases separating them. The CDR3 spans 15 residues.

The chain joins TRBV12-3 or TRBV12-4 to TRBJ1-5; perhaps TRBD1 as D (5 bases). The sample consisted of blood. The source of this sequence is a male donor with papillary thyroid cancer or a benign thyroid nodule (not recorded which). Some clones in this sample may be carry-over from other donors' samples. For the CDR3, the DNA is TGTGCCAGCAGTTTGGGGACGACGAGCAATCAGCCCCAGCATTTT. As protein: CASSLGTTSNQPQHF.